Below, 15 T cell receptor beta chains from the same sample are listed, as sequenced in a study of T-cell reconstitution after alpha-beta-depleted transplantation in children. TCRbeta library preparation incorporated unique molecular identifiers. TCRdb used MiXCR to reprocess the PCR reads, holding one entry per CDR3 protein. The table has about 350,000 distinct CDR3 sequences, 15% to 20% seen once. Sequenced material: PBMCs, mostly from graft donor cells, taken 360 days after TCRalphabeta/CD19-depleted stem cell transplant. The receptor set was obtained from a male patient aged 2-9 years who had a stem cell transplant for acute lymphoblastic leukemia, so the T cells may come from the graft donor.

The CDR3, as DNA: TGTGCCATCAGTGAGGTGGTGGGGGACTACGAGCAGTACTTC. Its protein product is CAISEVVGDYEQYF. The chain is built from TRBV10-3 and TRBJ2-7, with D perhaps TRBD1 or TRBD2 (5 bases each). Germline V gives CDR1 ENHRY, CDR2 SYGVKD. The length of the CDR3 is 14 residues. V was cut by 2 bases and J by 3 bases, with 11 bases left in between.

The V call is TRBV7-9, the J call TRBJ2-7; 8 bases agree with TRBD1. The CDR3 runs to 13 residues. The germline V gene has CDR1 SEHNR and CDR2 FQNEAQ (reference sequence). V gave up 4 bases and J gave up 6 bases; unmatched junction bases: 5. Here the CDR3 DNA reads TGTGCCAGCAGCTCACCGGACAGGGCCGAGCAGTACTTC. Translated, it gives CASSSPDRAEQYF.

The chain couples TRBV6-5 to TRBJ2-3; 8 bases fit TRBD1. J was trimmed by 11 bases and V by 5 bases; bases with no gene match: 3. Germline CDR1 is MNHEY and CDR2 is SVGAGI. The CDR3 has 11 residues. In nucleotides, the CDR3 is TGTGCCAGCAGTCGGACAGGGATGCAGTATTTT. It encodes CASSRTGMQYF.

This clonotype was seen a handful of times. CDR3 sequence reads: CASSAEDSPSYEQYF. CDR3 nucleotide sequence: TGTGCCAGCAGCGCGGAGGACTCCCCCTCCTACGAGCAGTACTTC. This chain links TRBV9 with TRBJ2-7, with D perhaps matching TRBD2 (5 bases). The CDR3 runs to 15 residues. V lost 3 bases and J lost 0, with 13 bases in between. Per germline, CDR1 SGDLS and CDR2 YYNGEE. Drawing the rest from reference TRBV9 and TRBJ2-7, the complete variable domain is DSGVTQTPKHLITATGQRVTLRCSPRSGDLSVYWYQQSLDQGLQFLIQYYNGEERAKGNILERFSAQQFPDLHSELNLSSLELGDSALYFCASSAEDSPSYEQYFGPGTRLTVT.

The sample holds a few counts of this clonotype. This sequence joins TRBV5-1 and TRBJ2-1; TRBD2 agrees at 8 bases. The CDR3 consists of 15 residues. Germline V gene sequence: CDR1 SGHRS, CDR2 YFSETQ. J was trimmed by 8 bases and V by 3 bases; bases with no gene match: 10. The CDR3 loop is CASSYGGRTADEQFF. The CDR3, as DNA: TGCGCCAGCAGCTATGGCGGGAGGACCGCTGATGAGCAGTTCTTC. The full variable domain, its missing parts supplied by reference TRBV5-1 and TRBJ2-1, is KAGVTQTPRYLIKTRGQQVTLSCSPISGHRSVSWYQQTPGQGLQFLFEYFSETQRNKGNFPGRFSGRQFSNSRSEMNVSTLELGDSALYLCASSYGGRTADEQFFGPGTRLTVL.

This clonotype has ten or more counts. The chain links TRBV12-3 or TRBV12-4 to TRBJ2-7, with TRBD2 as a possible D gene (7 bases). V was trimmed by 4 bases and J by 5 bases, leaving 21 bases between them. This CDR3 has 16 amino acids. The CDR3: CASSYGHREGVNEQYF. The CDR3 DNA reads as TGTGCCAGCAGTTACGGTCACAGGGAGGGAGTCAACGAGCAGTACTTC.

This sequence joins TRBV14 and TRBJ2-3; D gene unclear. This CDR3 contains 14 residues. Trimming pared 4 bases from V and 1 base from J, leaving 9 bases between. Germline V gene lookup returns CDR1 SGHDN and CDR2 FVKESK. The CDR3 DNA is TGTGCCAGCAGCCGCCTGGACGGCACAGATACGCAGTATTTT. Protein product: CASSRLDGTDTQYF.

The rearrangement joins TRBV7-9 to TRBJ2-5; perhaps TRBD1 as D (6 bases). The CDR3 is 15 residues long. CDR1 and CDR2 from the germline V gene are SEHNR and FQNEAQ (reference sequence). V was trimmed by 1 base and J by 1 base, leaving 10 bases between them. The CDR3 region has the DNA TGTGCCAGCAGCTTAGGCAGGGGACCCCAAGAGACCCAGTACTTC. The encoded protein is CASSLGRGPQETQYF.

In this sample, this clonotype turned up a few times. The chain has TRBV6-1 and TRBJ2-4; TRBD2 might be the D (6 bases). Germline loops: CDR1 MNHNS, CDR2 SASEGT. This CDR3 region has 15 residues. V shed 7 bases and J shed 3 bases, with 16 bases lying between them. This CDR3 reads CASIPGEADKNIQYF. The DNA of the CDR3 is TGTGCCAGCATCCCCGGGGAGGCGGACAAAAACATTCAGTACTTC.

In this sample, this clonotype turned up once. The rearrangement links TRBV6-2 or TRBV6-3 to TRBJ2-3; TRBD1 matches 7 bases. The CDR3 spans 13 residues. Germline values: CDR1 MNHEY, CDR2 SVGEGT. With V trimmed by 10 bases and J by 6 bases, 10 bases remained unmatched. The CDR3 loop reads CATTNRGSDTQYF. The CDR3 DNA follows: TGTGCCACGACGAACAGGGGATCGGATACGCAGTATTTT.

This clonotype was recorded many times. The chain is built from TRBV6-2 or TRBV6-3 and TRBJ2-7, with D perhaps matching TRBD1 (6 bases). CDR1 and CDR2 (germline): MNHEY, SVGEGT. CDR3 length: 15 residues. Trimming cost V 4 bases and J 3 bases, with 16 bases left between them. DNA for the CDR3: TGTGCCAGCAGTTCATACCGGGACAAGTACTACGAGCAGTACTTC. Translating gives CASSSYRDKYYEQYF.

The chain couples TRBV7-9 to TRBJ2-1, with TRBD1 identical over 12 bases. CDR1 and CDR2 (germline): SEHNR, FQNEAQ (reference sequence). Trimming cost V 7 bases and J 3 bases; bases outside gene matches: 10. The CDR3 length is 17 residues. The CDR3 DNA follows: TGTGCCAGCACCACCATTCGGGACAGGGGGCACTACAATGAGCAGTTCTTC. It encodes CASTTIRDRGHYNEQFF.

This clonotype has only a few counts. The J gene is TRBJ2-7, the V gene TRBV28, with 9 bases lining up with TRBD1. Trimming took 6 bases from V and 6 from J; bases not matched to a gene: 12. Per the germline V gene, CDR1 is MDHEN and CDR2 is SYDVKM. The CDR3 is made up of 15 amino acids. The DNA for the CDR3 is TGTGCCAGCAGACTTCCTCCGGGACAGGGAACCGAGCAGTACTTC. Amino acid sequence: CASRLPPGQGTEQYF.

This clonotype was counted between two and nine times. This sequence joins TRBV27 and TRBJ1-5; D possibly corresponds to TRBD1 (6 bases). Between the trimmed V and J ends, which lost 6 bases and 0 bases, there was a span of 15 bases. Germline assignment: CDR1 MNHEY and CDR2 SMNVEV (reference sequence). The CDR3 loop spans 16 amino acids. Here the CDR3 reads CASSLRGALSNQPQHF. CDR3 sequence (DNA): TGTGCCAGCAGCCTCAGGGGCGCCCTTAGCAATCAGCCCCAGCATTTT.

This clonotype was seen a few times. The chain couples TRBV10-3 to TRBJ2-5, with D possibly TRBD1 on 5 matching bases. The V end was cut by 10 bases, the J end by 4 bases, with 16 bases between. The CDR3 sequence is 13 residues long. The germline CDR1 and CDR2 sequences are ENHRY and SYGVKD. CDR3 bases: TGTGCCACAGGAGCGACAGCCAGAGAGACCCAGTACTTC. This sequence encodes CATGATARETQYF.